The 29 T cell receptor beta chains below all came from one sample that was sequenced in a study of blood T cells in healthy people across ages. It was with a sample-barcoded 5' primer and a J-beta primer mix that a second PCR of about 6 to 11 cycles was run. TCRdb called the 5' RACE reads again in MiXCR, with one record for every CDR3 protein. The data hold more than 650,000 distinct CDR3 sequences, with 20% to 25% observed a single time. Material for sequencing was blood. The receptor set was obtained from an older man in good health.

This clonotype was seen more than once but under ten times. CDR3 DNA sequence: TGCGCCAGCAGCTCCGACAGACAGGGGGTTAATTCACCCCTCCACTTT. Its translation is CASSSDRQGVNSPLHF. V and J are TRBV5-1 and TRBJ1-6; 9 bases are a match to TRBD1. The junction had 7 bases not matched to a gene; V was cut back by 3 bases and J by 6 bases. The CDR3 loop spans 16 amino acids. The germline V gene encodes CDR1 SGHRS and CDR2 YFSETQ.

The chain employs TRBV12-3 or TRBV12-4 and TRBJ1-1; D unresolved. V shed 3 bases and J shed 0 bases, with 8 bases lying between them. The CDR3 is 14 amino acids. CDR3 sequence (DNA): TGTGCCAGCAGTTTTTGGGTGTTGAACACTGAAGCTTTCTTT. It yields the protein CASSFWVLNTEAFF.

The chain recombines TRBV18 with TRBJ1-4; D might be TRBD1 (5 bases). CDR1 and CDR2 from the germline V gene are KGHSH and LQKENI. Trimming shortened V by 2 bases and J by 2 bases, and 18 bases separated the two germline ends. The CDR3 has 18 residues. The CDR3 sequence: CASSPELVGRGTNEKLFF. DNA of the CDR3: TGTGCCAGCTCACCAGAACTGGTCGGTCGGGGGACTAATGAAAAACTGTTTTTT.

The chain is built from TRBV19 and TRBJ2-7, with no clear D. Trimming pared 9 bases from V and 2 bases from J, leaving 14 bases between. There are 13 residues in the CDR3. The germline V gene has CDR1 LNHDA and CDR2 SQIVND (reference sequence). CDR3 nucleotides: TGTGCCAGCCTAATTGTGAGGACCTACGAGCAGTACGTC. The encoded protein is CASLIVRTYEQYV.

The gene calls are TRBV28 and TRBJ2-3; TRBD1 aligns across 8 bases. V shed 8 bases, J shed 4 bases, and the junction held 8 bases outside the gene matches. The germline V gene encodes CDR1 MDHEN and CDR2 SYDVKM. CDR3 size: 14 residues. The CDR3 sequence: CASGRQGKSDTQYF. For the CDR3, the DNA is TGTGCCAGCGGTAGACAGGGGAAGTCAGATACGCAGTATTTT.

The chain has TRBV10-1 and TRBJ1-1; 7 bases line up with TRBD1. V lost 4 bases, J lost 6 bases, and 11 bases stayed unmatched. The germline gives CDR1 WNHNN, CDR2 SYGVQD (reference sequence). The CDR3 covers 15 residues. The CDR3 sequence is CASSGGGSVSPEAFF. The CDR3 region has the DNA TGCGCCAGCAGTGGAGGGGGCTCGGTTTCCCCTGAAGCTTTCTTT.

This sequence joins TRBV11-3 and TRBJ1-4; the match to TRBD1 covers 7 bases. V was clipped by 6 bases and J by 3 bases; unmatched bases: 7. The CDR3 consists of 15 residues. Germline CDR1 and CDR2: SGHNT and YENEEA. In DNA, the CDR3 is TGTGCCAGCAGTCGCAGACAGGGAGCTAATGAAAAACTGTTTTTT. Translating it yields CASSRRQGANEKLFF.

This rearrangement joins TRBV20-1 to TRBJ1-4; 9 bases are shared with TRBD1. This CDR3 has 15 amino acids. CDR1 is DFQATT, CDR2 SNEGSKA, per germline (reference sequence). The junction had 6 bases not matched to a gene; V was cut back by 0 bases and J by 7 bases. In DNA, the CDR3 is TGCAGTGCTAGAGACTCCGGACAGGGGTCTGAAAAACTGTTTTTT. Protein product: CSARDSGQGSEKLFF.

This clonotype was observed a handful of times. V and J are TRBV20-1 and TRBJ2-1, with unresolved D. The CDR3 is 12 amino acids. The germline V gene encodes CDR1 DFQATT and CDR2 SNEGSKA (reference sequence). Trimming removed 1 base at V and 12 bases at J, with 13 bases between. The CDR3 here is CSARAASSGQFF. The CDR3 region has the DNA TGCAGTGCTAGAGCTGCCAGCTCGGGGCAGTTCTTC.

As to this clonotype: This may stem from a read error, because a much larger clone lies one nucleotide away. CDR3 in amino acids: CASSLVGGTYTQYF. CDR3 DNA: TGTGCCAGCAGTTTAGTAGGGGGCACATATACGCAGTATTTT. This chain joins TRBV12-3 or TRBV12-4 and TRBJ2-3; 7 bases agree with TRBD1. CDR3 length equals 14 residues.

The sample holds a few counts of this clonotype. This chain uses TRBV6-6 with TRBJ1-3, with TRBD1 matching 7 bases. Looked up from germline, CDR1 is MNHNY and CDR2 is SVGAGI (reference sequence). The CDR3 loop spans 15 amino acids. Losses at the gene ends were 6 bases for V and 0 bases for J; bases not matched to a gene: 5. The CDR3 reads CASRKGGPSGNTIYF. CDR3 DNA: TGTGCCAGCAGGAAAGGGGGCCCCTCTGGAAACACCATATATTTT.

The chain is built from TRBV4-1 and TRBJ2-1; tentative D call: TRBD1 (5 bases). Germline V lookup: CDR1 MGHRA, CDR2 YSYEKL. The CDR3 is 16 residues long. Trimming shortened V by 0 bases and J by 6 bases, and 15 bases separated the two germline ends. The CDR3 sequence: CASSQELSGISNEQFF. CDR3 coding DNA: TGCGCCAGCAGCCAAGAGCTTTCAGGGATTAGCAATGAGCAGTTCTTC.

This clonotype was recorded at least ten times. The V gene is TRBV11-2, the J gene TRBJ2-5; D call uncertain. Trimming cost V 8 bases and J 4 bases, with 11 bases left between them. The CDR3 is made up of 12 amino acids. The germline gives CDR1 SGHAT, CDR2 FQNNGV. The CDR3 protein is CASSPVRETQYF. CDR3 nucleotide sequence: TGTGCCAGCTCACCGGTTAGAGAGACCCAGTACTTC. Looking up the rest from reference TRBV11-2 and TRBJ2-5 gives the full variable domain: EAGVAQSPRYKIIEKRQSVAFWCNPISGHATLYWYQQILGQGPKLLIQFQNNGVVDDSQLPKDRFSAERLKGVDSTLKIQPAKLEDSAVYLCASSPVRETQYFGPGTRLLVL.

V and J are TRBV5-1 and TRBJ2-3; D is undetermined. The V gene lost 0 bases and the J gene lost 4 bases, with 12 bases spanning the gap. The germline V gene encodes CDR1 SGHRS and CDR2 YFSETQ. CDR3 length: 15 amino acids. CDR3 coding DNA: TGCGCCAGCAGCTTGGTGGAACACGGCCCAGATACGCAGTATTTT. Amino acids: CASSLVEHGPDTQYF.

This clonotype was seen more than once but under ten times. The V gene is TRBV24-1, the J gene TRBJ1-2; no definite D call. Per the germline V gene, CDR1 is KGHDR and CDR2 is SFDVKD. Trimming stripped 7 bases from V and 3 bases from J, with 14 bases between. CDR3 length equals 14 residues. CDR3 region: CATSGGRYDYGYTF. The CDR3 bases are TGTGCCACCAGCGGTGGGAGGTACGACTATGGCTACACCTTC.

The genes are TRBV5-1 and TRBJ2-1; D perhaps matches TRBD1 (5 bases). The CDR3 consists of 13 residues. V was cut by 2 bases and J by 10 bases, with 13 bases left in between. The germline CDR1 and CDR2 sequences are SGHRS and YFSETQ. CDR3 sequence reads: CASSFVQGREQFF. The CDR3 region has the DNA TGCGCCAGCAGCTTTGTGCAGGGTCGGGAGCAGTTCTTC.

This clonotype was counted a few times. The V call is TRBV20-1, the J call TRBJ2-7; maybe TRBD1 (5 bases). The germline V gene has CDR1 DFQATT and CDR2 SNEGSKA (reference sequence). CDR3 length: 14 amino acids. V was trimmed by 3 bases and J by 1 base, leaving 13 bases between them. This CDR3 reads CSASGSGLSYEQYF. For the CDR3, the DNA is TGCAGTGCTAGTGGGTCAGGGCTATCCTACGAGCAGTACTTC.

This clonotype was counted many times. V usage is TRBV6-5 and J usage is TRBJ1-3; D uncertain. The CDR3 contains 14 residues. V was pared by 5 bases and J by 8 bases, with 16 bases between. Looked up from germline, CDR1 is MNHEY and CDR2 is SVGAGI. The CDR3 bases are TGTGCCAGCAGTGCTAGCGGGTTTAGGGACACCATATATTTT. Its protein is CASSASGFRDTIYF.

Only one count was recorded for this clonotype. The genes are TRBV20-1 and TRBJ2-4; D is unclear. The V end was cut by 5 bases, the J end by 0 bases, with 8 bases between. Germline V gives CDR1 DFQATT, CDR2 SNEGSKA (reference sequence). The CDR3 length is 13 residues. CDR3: CSALELAKNIQYF. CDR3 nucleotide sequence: TGCAGTGCTCTTGAACTAGCCAAAAACATTCAGTACTTC.

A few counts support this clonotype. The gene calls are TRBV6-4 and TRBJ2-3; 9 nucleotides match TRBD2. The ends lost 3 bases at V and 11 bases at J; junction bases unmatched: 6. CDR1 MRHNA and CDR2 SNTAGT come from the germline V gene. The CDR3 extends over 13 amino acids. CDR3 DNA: TGTGCCAGCAGTGATGAGCGGGGGGACTTGCAGTATTTT. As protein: CASSDERGDLQYF.

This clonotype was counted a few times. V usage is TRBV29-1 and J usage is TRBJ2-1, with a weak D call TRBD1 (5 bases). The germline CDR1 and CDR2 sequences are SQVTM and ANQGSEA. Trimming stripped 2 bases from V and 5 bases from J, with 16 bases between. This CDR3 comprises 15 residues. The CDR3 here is CSVEFGSGADNEQFF. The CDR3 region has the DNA TGCAGCGTTGAATTCGGCAGTGGGGCGGACAATGAGCAGTTCTTC.

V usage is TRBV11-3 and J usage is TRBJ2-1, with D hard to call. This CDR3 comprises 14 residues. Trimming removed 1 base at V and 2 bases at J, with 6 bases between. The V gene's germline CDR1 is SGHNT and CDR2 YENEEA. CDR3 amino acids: CASSLVTTYNEQFF. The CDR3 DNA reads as TGTGCCAGCAGCTTAGTTACAACCTACAATGAGCAGTTCTTC.

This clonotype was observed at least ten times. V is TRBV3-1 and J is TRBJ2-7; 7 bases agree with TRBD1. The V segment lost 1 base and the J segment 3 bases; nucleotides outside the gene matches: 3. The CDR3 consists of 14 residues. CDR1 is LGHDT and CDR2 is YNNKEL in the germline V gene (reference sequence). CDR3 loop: CASSQVRDSYEQYF. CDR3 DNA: TGTGCCAGCAGCCAAGTCCGGGACAGCTACGAGCAGTACTTC.

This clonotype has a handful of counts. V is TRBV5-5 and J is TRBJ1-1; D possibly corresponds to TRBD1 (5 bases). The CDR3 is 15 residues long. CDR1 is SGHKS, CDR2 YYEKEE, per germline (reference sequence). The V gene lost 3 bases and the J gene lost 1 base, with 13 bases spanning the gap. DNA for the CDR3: TGTGCCAGCAGCTCCGCAGGGCAAAGGAACACTGAAGCTTTCTTT. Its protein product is CASSSAGQRNTEAFF.

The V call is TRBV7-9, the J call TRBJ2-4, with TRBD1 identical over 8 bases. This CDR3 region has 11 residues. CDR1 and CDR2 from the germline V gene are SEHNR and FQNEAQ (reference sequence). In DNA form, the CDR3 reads TGTGCTTCGACAGGGGAAAACATTCAGTACTTC. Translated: CASTGENIQYF.

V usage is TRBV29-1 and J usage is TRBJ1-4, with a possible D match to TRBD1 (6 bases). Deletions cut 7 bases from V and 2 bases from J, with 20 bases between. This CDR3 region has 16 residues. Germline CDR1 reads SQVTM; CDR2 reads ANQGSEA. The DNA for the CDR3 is TGCAGCGCCCAAGGACAGAGCGGGGGTACTAATGAAAAACTGTTTTTT. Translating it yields CSAQGQSGGTNEKLFF.

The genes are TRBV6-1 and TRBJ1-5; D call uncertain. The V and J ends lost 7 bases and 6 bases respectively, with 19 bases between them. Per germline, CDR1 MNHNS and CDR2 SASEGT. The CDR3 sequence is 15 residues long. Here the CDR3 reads CASTIAWVKGQPQHF. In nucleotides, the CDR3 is TGTGCCAGCACCATTGCTTGGGTTAAGGGTCAGCCCCAGCATTTT.

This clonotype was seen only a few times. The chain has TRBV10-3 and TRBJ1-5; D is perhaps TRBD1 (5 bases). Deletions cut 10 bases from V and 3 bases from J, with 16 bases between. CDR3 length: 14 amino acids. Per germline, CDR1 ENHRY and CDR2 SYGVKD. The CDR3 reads CASAQWGNNQPQHF. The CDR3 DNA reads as TGTGCCAGCGCTCAATGGGGGAACAATCAGCCCCAGCATTTT.

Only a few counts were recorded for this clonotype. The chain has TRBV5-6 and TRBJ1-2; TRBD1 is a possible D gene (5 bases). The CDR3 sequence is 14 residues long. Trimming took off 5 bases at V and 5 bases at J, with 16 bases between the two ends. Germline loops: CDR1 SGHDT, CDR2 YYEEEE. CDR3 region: CASSVQGVGYGYTF. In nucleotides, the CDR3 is TGTGCCAGCAGTGTACAAGGGGTCGGTTATGGCTACACCTTC. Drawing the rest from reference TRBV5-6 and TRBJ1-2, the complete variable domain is DAGVTQSPTHLIKTRGQQVTLRCSPKSGHDTVSWYQQALGQGPQFIFQYYEEEERQRGNFPDRFSGHQFPNYSSELNVNALLLGDSALYLCASSVQGVGYGYTFGSGTRLTVV.